These T cell receptor beta chains were read from a single sample in a study of human T cells and chemical hapten exposure. TCRdb re-analysed the RACE reads in MiXCR, keeping a single row per CDR3 protein. The table records some 110,000 distinct CDR3 sequences, about an eighth of them present only once. Sample: whole blood, taken in connection with sensitization to the hapten diphenylcyclopropenone (DPC). Receptors originate from a woman in her 50s with alopecia areata. Some clones in this sample may be carry-over from other donors' samples. CDR3s include the opening cysteine and the closing phenylalanine or tryptophan. A D gene is named only where the DNA matches it firmly. Rows give clone size only sometimes, using once, few, many, or a class for an expanded clone.

V gene: TRBV7-6; J gene: TRBJ2-5; clone size: many; D gene: TRBD2; CDR3 DNA: TGTGCCAGCAGCTTAGCGGGAGGGCGAGAGACCCAGTACTTC; CDR3 protein: CASSLAGGRETQYF
V gene: TRBV18; J gene: TRBJ1-1; clone size: many; D gene: NA; CDR3 DNA: TGTGCCAGCTCATCGCTAGTGAACACTGAAGCTTTCTTT; CDR3 protein: CASSSLVNTEAFF
V gene: TRBV29-1; J gene: TRBJ2-5; clone size: NA; D gene: NA; CDR3 DNA: TGCAGCGTTGAGTTGACCAGGTCGGTGGCCCAGTACTTC; CDR3 protein: CSVELTRSVAQYF
V gene: TRBV11-2; J gene: TRBJ1-2; clone size: NA; D gene: NA; CDR3 DNA: TGTGCCAGCAGCCGCTACTCCCGGGGCTACACCTTC; CDR3 protein: CASSRYSRGYTF
V gene: TRBV12-3/TRBV12-4; J gene: TRBJ1-2; clone size: many; D gene: TRBD1; CDR3 DNA: TGTGCCAGCAGTCTTCTCACGACAGGGAAAAACTATGGCTACACCTTC; CDR3 protein: CASSLLTTGKNYGYTF
V gene: TRBV5-1; J gene: TRBJ1-1; clone size: many; D gene: NA; CDR3 DNA: TGCGCCAGCAGCTTGGTCTCTCGGGCACGGTTGAACACTGAAGCTTTCTTT; CDR3 protein: CASSLVSRARLNTEAFF
V gene: TRBV6-6; J gene: TRBJ2-7; clone size: many; D gene: NA; CDR3 DNA: TGTGCCAGCAGTTACGACGGGCCACAGAACTACGAGCAGTACTTC; CDR3 protein: CASSYDGPQNYEQYF
V gene: TRBV28; J gene: TRBJ2-1; clone size: many; D gene: TRBD2; CDR3 DNA: TGTGCCAGCAGTTTGGGCGGGACTAGGTACAATGAGCAGTTCTTC; CDR3 protein: CASSLGGTRYNEQFF
V gene: TRBV11-2; J gene: TRBJ2-7; clone size: NA; D gene: TRBD1; CDR3 DNA: TGTGCCAGCAGCTTAGACTCGACAGGGCTCATGTACGAGCAGTACTTC; CDR3 protein: CASSLDSTGLMYEQYF
V gene: TRBV12-3/TRBV12-4; J gene: TRBJ2-7; clone size: NA; D gene: NA; CDR3 DNA: TGTGCCAGCAGTCAACAGGTTTCCTACGAGCAGTACTTC; CDR3 protein: CASSQQVSYEQYF
V gene: TRBV19; J gene: TRBJ2-2; clone size: few; D gene: NA; CDR3 DNA: TGTGCCAGTAGTATAGGAGGTGGCACCGGGGAGCTGTTTTTT; CDR3 protein: CASSIGGGTGELFF
V gene: TRBV20-1; J gene: TRBJ1-1; clone size: NA; D gene: TRBD1; CDR3 DNA: TGCAGTGCCCGAAAGGGGGCCACTGAAGCTTTCTTT; CDR3 protein: CSARKGATEAFF
V gene: TRBV7-2; J gene: TRBJ2-7; clone size: NA; D gene: TRBD2; CDR3 DNA: TGTGCCAGCAGCTTAGGAGGGACTAGCGGGGCGGGGGAGCAGTACTTC; CDR3 protein: CASSLGGTSGAGEQYF
V gene: TRBV4-1; J gene: TRBJ1-2; clone size: few; D gene: NA; CDR3 DNA: TGCGCCAGCAGCCAAGTCGGGGTATCGTGGGATGGCTACACCTTC; CDR3 protein: CASSQVGVSWDGYTF
V gene: TRBV18; J gene: TRBJ1-5; clone size: many; D gene: TRBD1; CDR3 DNA: TGTGCCAGCTCTCAACAGGACAGGGGGAACAATCAGCCCCAGCATTTT; CDR3 protein: CASSQQDRGNNQPQHF
V gene: TRBV11-2; J gene: TRBJ1-6; clone size: few; D gene: NA; CDR3 DNA: TGTGCCAGCAGCTTAGGGGGTTCACCCCTCCACTTT; CDR3 protein: CASSLGGSPLHF
V gene: TRBV29-1; J gene: TRBJ2-1; clone size: NA; D gene: TRBD1; CDR3 DNA: TGCAGCGTTGTAGCTAGTAGAGACAGGGTCTACAATGAGCAGTTCTTC; CDR3 protein: CSVVASRDRVYNEQFF
V gene: TRBV28; J gene: TRBJ2-7; clone size: few; D gene: NA; CDR3 DNA: TGTGCCAGCAGTTTCAGGGCCGAGCAGTACTTC; CDR3 protein: CASSFRAEQYF
V gene: TRBV10-2; J gene: TRBJ2-2; clone size: many; D gene: NA; CDR3 DNA: TGCGCCAGCAGTGAGGCGATAAGTGTCACCGGGGAGCTGTTTTTT; CDR3 protein: CASSEAISVTGELFF
V gene: TRBV6-1; J gene: TRBJ2-7; clone size: NA; D gene: NA; CDR3 DNA: TGTGCCAGCAGTTCCCGGGCCCGAAGTCCGTACGAGCAGTACTTC; CDR3 protein: CASSSRARSPYEQYF
V gene: TRBV10-2; J gene: TRBJ1-1; clone size: NA; D gene: NA; CDR3 DNA: TGCGCCAGCAGTGACCATGGCAGATCGAACACTGAAGCTTTCTTT; CDR3 protein: CASSDHGRSNTEAFF
V gene: TRBV4-1; J gene: TRBJ1-5; clone size: once; D gene: NA; CDR3 DNA: TGCGCCAGCAGCCAAGATAATTTGGGTCAGCCCCAGCATTTT; CDR3 protein: CASSQDNLGQPQHF
V gene: TRBV29-1; J gene: TRBJ1-1; clone size: NA; D gene: NA; CDR3 DNA: TGCAGCGTTGAAGACTTACAGGCCGAAGCTTTCTTT; CDR3 protein: CSVEDLQAEAFF
V gene: TRBV15; J gene: TRBJ2-5; clone size: NA; D gene: TRBD2; CDR3 DNA: TGTGCCACCAGCAGAGACCCTAGCGGGGGGTCGACCCAGTACTTC; CDR3 protein: CATSRDPSGGSTQYF
V gene: TRBV6-2/TRBV6-3; J gene: TRBJ1-1; clone size: many; D gene: NA; CDR3 DNA: TGTGCCAGCAGTTGGTCCGGGGGCACTGAAGCTTTCTTT; CDR3 protein: CASSWSGGTEAFF
V gene: TRBV11-1; J gene: TRBJ2-1; clone size: few; D gene: NA; CDR3 DNA: TGTGCCAGCAGTATTTACATTGAGCAGTTCTTC; CDR3 protein: CASSIYIEQFF
V gene: TRBV4-2; J gene: TRBJ2-5; clone size: few; D gene: NA; CDR3 DNA: TGTGCCAGCAGCCAAGATAGGACAGCACGAGAGACCCAGTACTTC; CDR3 protein: CASSQDRTARETQYF
V gene: TRBV3-1; J gene: TRBJ2-1; clone size: NA; D gene: TRBD1; CDR3 DNA: TGTGCCAGCAGCCAAGATCGACAGGGGCCTTATGAGCAGTTCTTC; CDR3 protein: CASSQDRQGPYEQFF
V gene: TRBV20-1; J gene: TRBJ1-5; clone size: many; D gene: NA; CDR3 DNA: TGCAGTGCTAGCCCGACAGATCAGCCCCAGCATTTT; CDR3 protein: CSASPTDQPQHF
V gene: TRBV11-2; J gene: TRBJ2-7; clone size: few; D gene: NA; CDR3 DNA: TGTGCCAGCAGCTTGTTGGGGTACAACAACTACGAGCAGTACTTC; CDR3 protein: CASSLLGYNNYEQYF
V gene: TRBV6-6; J gene: TRBJ2-5; clone size: many; D gene: TRBD1; CDR3 DNA: TGTGCCAGCAGCCCAACCGACAGGGCCAGGGAAGAGACCCAGTACTTC; CDR3 protein: CASSPTDRAREETQYF
V gene: TRBV10-3; J gene: TRBJ1-1; clone size: few; D gene: NA; CDR3 DNA: TGTGCCATCAGTGAAGACACCCCGAACACTGAAGCTTTCTTT; CDR3 protein: CAISEDTPNTEAFF
V gene: TRBV9; J gene: TRBJ1-6; clone size: few; D gene: NA; CDR3 DNA: TGTGCCAGCAGCGTAGCAGGAAGCCTAAATTCACCCCTCCACTTT; CDR3 protein: CASSVAGSLNSPLHF
V gene: TRBV7-9; J gene: TRBJ2-3; clone size: NA; D gene: TRBD1; CDR3 DNA: TGTGCCAGCAGTAGACCGGGACAGACACAAATAATCACAGATACGCAGTATTTT; CDR3 protein: CASSRPGQTQIITDTQYF
V gene: TRBV5-5; J gene: TRBJ2-7; clone size: many; D gene: NA; CDR3 DNA: TGTGCCAGCAGCTACCTCCGGGGGTACAACTACGAGCAGTACTTC; CDR3 protein: CASSYLRGYNYEQYF
V gene: TRBV18; J gene: TRBJ2-1; clone size: many; D gene: TRBD2; CDR3 DNA: TGTGCCAGCTCACCTGGGACTAGCGGGCGCAATGAGCAGTTCTTC; CDR3 protein: CASSPGTSGRNEQFF
V gene: TRBV9; J gene: TRBJ2-1; clone size: NA; D gene: NA; CDR3 DNA: TGTGCCAGCAGCGTAGGGGGGAGCTTCTACAATGAGCAGTTCTTC; CDR3 protein: CASSVGGSFYNEQFF
V gene: TRBV28; J gene: TRBJ2-3; clone size: NA; D gene: NA; CDR3 DNA: TGTGCCAGCAGTCGACAGAATACGCAGTATTTT; CDR3 protein: CASSRQNTQYF
V gene: TRBV12-3/TRBV12-4; J gene: TRBJ1-5; clone size: NA; D gene: TRBD1; CDR3 DNA: TGTGCCAGCAGTCTGGGACAGCTTAGCAATCAGCCCCAGCATTTT; CDR3 protein: CASSLGQLSNQPQHF
V gene: TRBV28; J gene: TRBJ2-2; clone size: few; D gene: TRBD2; CDR3 DNA: TGTGCCAGCAGTTGCCGGGAAGGGCTAGCGGGATCGGTGGACGGGGAGCTGTTTTTT; CDR3 protein: CASSCREGLAGSVDGELFF
V gene: TRBV7-8; J gene: TRBJ1-1; clone size: few; D gene: NA; CDR3 DNA: TGTGCCAGCAGCATGGGACAGAACACTGAAGCTTTCTTT; CDR3 protein: CASSMGQNTEAFF
V gene: TRBV12-3/TRBV12-4; J gene: TRBJ2-3; clone size: NA; D gene: TRBD1; CDR3 DNA: TGTGCCAGCAGCTCCCAAACAGGGGCAGATACGCAGTATTTT; CDR3 protein: CASSSQTGADTQYF
V gene: TRBV5-1; J gene: TRBJ1-1; clone size: NA; D gene: TRBD1; CDR3 DNA: TGCGCCAGCAGCCTGACAGGGGCCGGGGGAACTGAAGCTTTCTTT; CDR3 protein: CASSLTGAGGTEAFF
V gene: TRBV21-1; J gene: TRBJ1-2; clone size: NA; D gene: NA; CDR3 DNA: TGTGCCGGTGACTATGGCTACACCTTC; CDR3 protein: CAGDYGYTF
V gene: TRBV28; J gene: TRBJ1-5; clone size: NA; D gene: NA; CDR3 DNA: TGTGCCAGCAGTTTAGGGAGATATCAGCCCCAGCATTTT; CDR3 protein: CASSLGRYQPQHF
V gene: TRBV28; J gene: TRBJ1-6; clone size: NA; D gene: TRBD1; CDR3 DNA: TGTGCCAGCAGTCCGACCGGGACAGCGAGCACACCCCTCCACTTT; CDR3 protein: CASSPTGTASTPLHF
V gene: TRBV7-7; J gene: TRBJ2-5; clone size: many; D gene: NA; CDR3 DNA: TGTGCTAGCAGCTTAGGATCGGGCAGGAGCGAGACCCAGTACTTC; CDR3 protein: CASSLGSGRSETQYF
V gene: TRBV6-2/TRBV6-3; J gene: TRBJ2-4; clone size: many; D gene: NA; CDR3 DNA: TGTGCCAGCAAGGGGTCATCCAAAAACATTCAGTACTTC; CDR3 protein: CASKGSSKNIQYF
V gene: TRBV12-3/TRBV12-4; J gene: TRBJ2-7; clone size: NA; D gene: NA; CDR3 DNA: TGTGACAGCAGTTTGGCACCCCCGAGGAGCGAGCAGTACTTC; CDR3 protein: CDSSLAPPRSEQYF